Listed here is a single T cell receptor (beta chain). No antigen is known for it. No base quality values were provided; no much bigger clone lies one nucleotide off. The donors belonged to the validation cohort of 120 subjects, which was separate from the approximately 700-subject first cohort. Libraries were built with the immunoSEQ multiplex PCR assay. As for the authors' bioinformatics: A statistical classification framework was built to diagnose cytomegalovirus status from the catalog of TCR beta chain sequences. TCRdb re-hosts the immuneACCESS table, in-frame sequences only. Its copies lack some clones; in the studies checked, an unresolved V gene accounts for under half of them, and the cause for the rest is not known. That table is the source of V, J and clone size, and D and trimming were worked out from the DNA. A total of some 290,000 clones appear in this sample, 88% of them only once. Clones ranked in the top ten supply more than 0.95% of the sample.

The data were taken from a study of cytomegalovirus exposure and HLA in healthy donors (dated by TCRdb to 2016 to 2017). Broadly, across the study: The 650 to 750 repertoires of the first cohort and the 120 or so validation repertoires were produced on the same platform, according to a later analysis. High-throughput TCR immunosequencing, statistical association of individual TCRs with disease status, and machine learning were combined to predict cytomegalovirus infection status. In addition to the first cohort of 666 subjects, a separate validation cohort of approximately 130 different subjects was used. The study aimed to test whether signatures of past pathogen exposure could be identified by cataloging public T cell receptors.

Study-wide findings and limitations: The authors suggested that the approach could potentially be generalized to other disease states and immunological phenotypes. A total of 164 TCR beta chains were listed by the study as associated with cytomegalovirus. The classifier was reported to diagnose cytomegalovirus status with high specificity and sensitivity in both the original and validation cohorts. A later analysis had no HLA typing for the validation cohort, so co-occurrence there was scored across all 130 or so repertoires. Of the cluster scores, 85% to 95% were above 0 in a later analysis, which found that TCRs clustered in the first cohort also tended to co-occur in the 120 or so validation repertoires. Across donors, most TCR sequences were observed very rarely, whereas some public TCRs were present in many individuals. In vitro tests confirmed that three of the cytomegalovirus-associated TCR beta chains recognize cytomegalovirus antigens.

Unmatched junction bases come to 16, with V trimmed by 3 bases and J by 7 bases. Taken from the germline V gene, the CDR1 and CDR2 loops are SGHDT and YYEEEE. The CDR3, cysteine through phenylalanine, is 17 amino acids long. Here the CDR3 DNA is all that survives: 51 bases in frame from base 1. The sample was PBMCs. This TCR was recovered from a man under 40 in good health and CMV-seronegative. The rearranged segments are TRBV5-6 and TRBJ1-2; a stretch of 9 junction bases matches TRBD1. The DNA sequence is TGTGCCAGCAGCTCCCTACCTAGACAGGGGGAGAGTGCTGGCTACACCTTC. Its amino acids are CASSSLPRQGESAGYTF.